The 25 T cell receptor beta chains reported below all come from one sample, sequenced in a study of shared clonotypes between healthy human individuals. Profiling relied on immunoSEQ multiplex PCR, and the TCRdb table lists in-frame clones only, not all of them. Of 400,000 or so clones listed, around 96% are singletons. Sequenced input: memory CD8+ T cells sorted from blood. Regarding subset: CD45RO+ cells pooled with CCR7-negative TemRA cells. The receptors were sampled from a young man in good health.

The V call is TRBV2, the J call TRBJ2-5, with 7 bases fitting TRBD1. The CDR3 is 13 residues long. Germline V gene data show CDR1 as SNHLY and CDR2 as FYNNEI. The V gene end was trimmed by 2 bases and the J gene end by 5 bases; junction bases not matched to a gene: 2. The CDR3 here is CASSELRGETQYF. The CDR3 nucleotides read TGTGCCAGCAGTGAACTCAGGGGGGAGACCCAGTACTTC.

V and J are TRBV6-7 and TRBJ1-3; maybe TRBD1 (5 bases). TRBV6-7 falls under the ORF class, with uncertain function. The CDR3 is made up of 17 amino acids. V was clipped by 6 bases and J by 2 bases, with 20 bases between them. CDR3 amino acids: CASRVTGGRGPGNTIYF. In DNA, the CDR3 is TGTGCCAGCAGAGTTACGGGTGGTCGGGGCCCTGGAAACACCATATATTTT.

This chain connects TRBV4-2 to TRBJ1-2, with D possibly TRBD1 on 5 matching bases. The CDR3 covers 16 residues. Deletions cut 0 bases from V and 4 bases from J, with 15 bases between. The germline CDR1 and CDR2 sequences are LGHNA and YNFKEQ. As DNA, the CDR3 is TGTGCCAGCAGCCAAGATTTGACAGACTATCTCTATGGCTACACCTTC. Its protein product is CASSQDLTDYLYGYTF.

The chain is built from TRBV5-6 and TRBJ2-7; 7 bases agree with TRBD1. Germline-derived CDR1 and CDR2 are SGHDT and YYEEEE. The CDR3 is made up of 17 amino acids. Germline trimming cut 0 bases from V and 0 bases from J; bases unmatched to any gene: 9. CDR3 coding DNA: TGTGCCAGCAGCTTGGGTCTACAGGGGACCCACTCCTACGAGCAGTACTTC. It encodes CASSLGLQGTHSYEQYF.

This chain links TRBV7-3 with TRBJ2-7, with D perhaps being TRBD1 or TRBD2 (6 bases each). CDR3 length: 13 amino acids. Deletions cut 2 bases from V and 4 bases from J, with 9 bases between. Germline V CDR1 and CDR2: SGHTA, FQGTGA. The CDR3 DNA reads as TGTGCCAGCAGCTTACTAGGGGGGTACGAGCAGTACTTC. Translation: CASSLLGGYEQYF. The entire variable domain, with the rest obtained from reference TRBV7-3 and TRBJ2-7, is as follows: GAGVSQTPSNKVTEKGKYVELRCDPISGHTALYWYRQSLGQGPEFLIYFQGTGAADDSGLPNDRFFAVRPEGSVSTLKIQRTERGDSAVYLCASSLLGGYEQYFGPGTRLTVT.

The gene calls are TRBV2 and TRBJ2-7, with 13 bases lining up with TRBD2. J gave up 6 bases and V 4 bases, and 3 bases lay outside the gene matches. This CDR3 spans 14 amino acids. The germline CDR1 and CDR2 sequences are SNHLY and FYNNEI. In DNA, the CDR3 is TGTGCCAGCAGTGGGACTAGCGGGAGTCTCGAGCAGTACTTC. This sequence encodes CASSGTSGSLEQYF.

This chain connects TRBV5-4 to TRBJ2-2, with 16 bases aligning to TRBD2. The germline V gene has CDR1 SGHNT and CDR2 YYREEE (reference sequence). This CDR3 is built from 18 residues. V trimming: 3 bases; J trimming: 5 bases; junction bases outside the gene matches: 7. CDR3 DNA sequence: TGTGCCAGCAGCTCCGGGACTAGCGGGAGGGTGAGGACCGGGGAGCTGTTTTTT. Amino acid sequence: CASSSGTSGRVRTGELFF.

This rearrangement joins TRBV7-3 to TRBJ1-2; D ambiguous. CDR3 length: 13 amino acids. In germline, CDR1 is SGHTA, CDR2 FQGTGA. The germline V and J ends were trimmed by 2 bases and 0 bases, with 4 bases remaining between them. Written as DNA, the CDR3 is TGTGCCAGCAGCTTAGGAGCTAACTATGGCTACACCTTC. Its protein product is CASSLGANYGYTF.

The DNA for the CDR3 is TGTGCCAGCTCACCCCCGGGGAGCCGTCTACCCTACGAGCAGTACTTC. Translating it yields CASSPPGSRLPYEQYF. This sequence joins TRBV18 and TRBJ2-7; perhaps TRBD2 as D (5 bases). The germline gives CDR1 KGHSH, CDR2 LQKENI. The CDR3 sequence is 16 residues long. The germline V and J ends were trimmed by 3 bases and 2 bases, with 17 bases remaining between them.

In its sample, this clone was seen once. The chain has TRBV28 and TRBJ2-2, with D unresolved. Germline lookup yields CDR1 MDHEN and CDR2 SYDVKM. The ends were cut back, 3 bases at V and 7 bases at J, with 12 bases in the middle. The CDR3 spans 14 residues. The CDR3 DNA sequence: TGTGCCAGCAGTTTGAGTCCGAGGAACGGGGAGCTGTTTTTT. This codes for CASSLSPRNGELFF.

The V and J genes are TRBV10-3 and TRBJ1-2; D is uncertain. Per germline, CDR1 ENHRY and CDR2 SYGVKD. Trimming shortened V by 0 bases and J by 1 base, and 3 bases separated the two germline ends. The CDR3 is 13 amino acids. CDR3 loop: CAISESDNYGYTF. DNA for the CDR3: TGTGCCATCAGTGAGTCGGATAACTATGGCTACACCTTC.

The chain recombines TRBV29-1 with TRBJ1-1; D might be TRBD1 (5 bases). The V and J ends lost 6 bases and 2 bases respectively, with 13 bases between them. Germline CDR1 SQVTM, CDR2 ANQGSEA. The CDR3 has 13 amino acids. The CDR3, as DNA: TGCAGCGTGGTACCCGGGGGAAACACTGAAGCTTTCTTT. It is translated as CSVVPGGNTEAFF. The full variable domain, rest sourced from reference TRBV29-1 and TRBJ1-1, is SAVISQKPSRDICQRGTSLTIQCQVDSQVTMMFWYRQQPGQSLTLIATANQGSEATYESGFVIDKFPISRPNLTFSTLTVSNMSPEDSSIYLCSVVPGGNTEAFFGQGTRLTVV.

This clone was recorded once. The chain is built from TRBV7-9 and TRBJ2-3, with D perhaps TRBD1 (5 bases). The CDR3 contains 15 residues. Germline CDR1 reads SEHNR; CDR2 reads FQNEAQ (reference sequence). The germline V and J ends were trimmed by 2 bases and 0 bases, with 9 bases remaining between them. The CDR3 DNA sequence: TGTGCCAGCAGCTTATGGACAACTAGCACAGATACGCAGTATTTT. This gives the protein CASSLWTTSTDTQYF.

V is TRBV28 and J is TRBJ2-2; 12 nucleotides line up with TRBD2. The CDR3 covers 15 residues. Germline CDR1 is MDHEN and CDR2 is SYDVKM. The ends lost 5 bases at V and 3 bases at J; junction bases unmatched: 1. CDR3 sequence reads: CASSPSGRDTGELFF. As DNA, the CDR3 is TGTGCCAGCAGTCCTAGCGGGAGGGACACCGGGGAGCTGTTTTTT.

V is TRBV5-1 and J is TRBJ1-1; TRBD1 agrees at 7 bases. V lost 5 bases and J lost 3; bases outside the gene matches: 13. Germline loops: CDR1 SGHRS, CDR2 YFSETQ. This CDR3 comprises 16 residues. The CDR3 protein is CASRPSQGGFYTEAFF. In nucleotides, the CDR3 is TGCGCCAGCAGGCCATCCCAAGGGGGCTTTTACACTGAAGCTTTCTTT.

There are a few counts of this clone. Other DNA sequences in the same sample also yield this CDR3. CDR3 sequence: CASSLGGDTQYF. CDR3 in DNA: TGTGCCAGCAGCTTGGGGGGAGATACGCAGTATTTT. The rearrangement links TRBV5-4 to TRBJ2-3; no definite D call. CDR3 length: 12 residues. The V gene's germline CDR1 is SGHNT and CDR2 YYREEE (reference sequence). V was cut by 0 bases and J by 5 bases, with 4 bases left in between.

The CDR3 sequence is CASSQGTSGHNTGELFF. DNA of the CDR3: TGTGCCAGCAGCCAAGGGACTAGCGGCCATAACACCGGGGAGCTGTTTTTT. The chain is built from TRBV4-2 and TRBJ2-2, with TRBD2 matching over 10 bases. Germline trimming cut 1 base from V and 2 bases from J; bases unmatched to any gene: 4. CDR1 and CDR2 (germline): LGHNA, YNFKEQ. The CDR3 extends over 17 amino acids.

The chain joins TRBV5-1 to TRBJ2-1, with 9 bases that match TRBD1. CDR1 and CDR2 (germline): SGHRS, YFSETQ. CDR3 length equals 17 residues. V dropped 1 base and J dropped 5; count of bases not matched to a gene: 10. The CDR3 DNA sequence: TGCGCCAGCAGCTTGCCGCCCGGGACAGGGAACCACAATGAGCAGTTCTTC. Translation: CASSLPPGTGNHNEQFF.

The V gene is TRBV10-3, the J gene TRBJ2-5, with 10 nucleotides matching TRBD2. V lost 5 bases and J lost 5; bases outside the gene matches: 5. Per the germline V gene, CDR1 is ENHRY and CDR2 is SYGVKD. The CDR3 totals 14 residues. The CDR3 nucleotides read TGTGCCATCAGTCTAGCGGGAGTCGGGGAGACCCAGTACTTC. Translated, it gives CAISLAGVGETQYF.

In DNA, the CDR3 is TGCGCCAGCGGGGTTTCCTCGGGTAGCGGGAGATTCGGTGAGCAGTTCTTC. Its translation: CASGVSSGSGRFGEQFF. This chain uses TRBV5-1 with TRBJ2-1; the match to TRBD2 covers 9 bases. In germline, CDR1 is SGHRS, CDR2 YFSETQ. The CDR3 is 17 amino acids. Trimming took 7 bases from V and 9 from J; bases not matched to a gene: 20.

J is TRBJ2-3 and V is TRBV5-5, with a possible D match to TRBD1 (5 bases). Trimming pared 0 bases from V and 2 bases from J, leaving 7 bases between. The CDR3 totals 14 residues. Germline V CDR1 and CDR2: SGHKS, YYEKEE (reference sequence). As DNA, the CDR3 is TGTGCCAGCAGCTTGGATGGGGCCACAGATACGCAGTATTTT. Protein: CASSLDGATDTQYF. Based on the CDR3 plus reference TRBV5-5 and TRBJ2-3, the full variable domain is DAGVTQSPTHLIKTRGQQVTLRCSPISGHKSVSWYQQVLGQGPQFIFQYYEKEERGRGNFPDRFSARQFPNYSSELNVNALLLGDSALYLCASSLDGATDTQYFGPGTRLTVL.

The V gene is TRBV7-2, the J gene TRBJ1-3; D not resolved. The V gene's germline CDR1 is SGHTA and CDR2 FQGNSA. This CDR3 is built from 15 residues. V was pared by 5 bases and J by 0 bases, with 11 bases between. CDR3: CASSPGGFSGNTIYF. DNA of the CDR3: TGTGCCAGCAGCCCGGGAGGGTTCTCTGGAAACACCATATATTTT.

The chain employs TRBV6-5 and TRBJ2-5, with D perhaps given as TRBD1 or TRBD2 (5 bases each). CDR3 length equals 14 residues. Per the germline V gene, CDR1 is MNHEY and CDR2 is SVGAGI. V was trimmed by 0 bases and J by 7 bases, leaving 12 bases between them. This CDR3 reads CASSYSRGVGTQYF. Written as DNA, the CDR3 is TGTGCCAGCAGTTACTCTCGAGGGGTGGGGACCCAGTACTTC.

This chain links TRBV28 with TRBJ1-1; 7 bases line up with TRBD1. V trimming: 5 bases; J trimming: 4 bases; junction bases outside the gene matches: 7. The length of the CDR3 is 14 residues. The germline V gene encodes CDR1 MDHEN and CDR2 SYDVKM. In DNA form, the CDR3 reads TGTGCCAGCAGTAACCGGGACAGACCCACTGAAGCTTTCTTT. Translated: CASSNRDRPTEAFF.

J is TRBJ1-4 and V is TRBV10-3; 7 nucleotides match TRBD1. V lost 0 bases and J lost 2; bases outside the gene matches: 6. CDR3 size: 17 residues. Germline V gene sequence: CDR1 ENHRY, CDR2 SYGVKD. For the CDR3, the DNA is TGTGCCATCAGTGAGTCGACAGGGTGGGCGACTAATGAAAAACTGTTTTTT. It specifies CAISESTGWATNEKLFF.